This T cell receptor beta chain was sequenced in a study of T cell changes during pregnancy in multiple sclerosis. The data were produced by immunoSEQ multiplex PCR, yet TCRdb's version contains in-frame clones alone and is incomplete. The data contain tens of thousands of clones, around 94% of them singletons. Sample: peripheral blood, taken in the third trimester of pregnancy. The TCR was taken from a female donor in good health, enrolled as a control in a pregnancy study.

The CDR3 sequence is CASSLIAGSRNEQFF. CDR3 nucleotide sequence: TGCGCCAGCAGCTTAATAGCGGGATCAAGGAATGAGCAGTTCTTC. The genes are TRBV5-1 and TRBJ2-1, with TRBD2 identical over 8 bases. Germline-derived CDR1 and CDR2 are SGHRS and YFSETQ. V was clipped by 2 bases and J by 7 bases; unmatched bases: 8. The CDR3 has 15 residues.